This record concerns one T cell receptor beta chain sequence. In the original workflow: Estimation of nucleated cell counts relied on the amplification of reference gene primers. Sequencing was performed with immunoSEQ multiplex PCR; in TCRdb, only in-frame clones are kept and a portion is missing. V and J calls and clone size come straight from that table; D and trimming were deduced from the DNA. The table includes hundreds of thousands of clones, under 90% detected once. The sample is drawn from a study of blood T cell repertoires in COVID-19. For the study at large: The cDNA or gDNA used as material had been derived from T cells, B-cell-depleted T cells, or PBMCs.

All enrollees were about 18 to 89 years old and from approximately 24 US areas. Participants in the exposed group had met a COVID-19 case in the 2 weeks before joining the study. Trimming took 1 base from V and 0 from J, leaving 6 bases between them. The germline gives CDR1 SGHKS, CDR2 YYEKEE (reference sequence). The CDR3 totals 14 residues. The rearrangement uses TRBV5-5 and TRBJ2-3; D remains ambiguous. The origin of this receptor is a woman between 45 and 60 years old who had been exposed to COVID-19. What was sequenced was PBMCs or T cells enriched from blood (not recorded which). CDR3 DNA: TGTGCCAGCAGCTTGTGGCAGAGCACAGATACGCAGTATTTT. Protein: CASSLWQSTDTQYF.